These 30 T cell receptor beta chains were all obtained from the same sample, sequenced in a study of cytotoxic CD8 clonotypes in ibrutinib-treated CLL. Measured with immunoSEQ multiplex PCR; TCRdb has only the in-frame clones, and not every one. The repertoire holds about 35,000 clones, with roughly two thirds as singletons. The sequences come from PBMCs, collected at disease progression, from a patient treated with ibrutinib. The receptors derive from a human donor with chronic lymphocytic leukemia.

CDR3 DNA sequence: TGTGCTAGCCTCGACAGGGACACCGAAGAGACCCAGTACTTC. It specifies CASLDRDTEETQYF. The chain combines TRBV12-5 with TRBJ2-5, with TRBD1 matching over 7 bases. Germline lookup yields CDR1 LGHNT and CDR2 FRNRAP. Germline trimming cut 9 bases from V and 3 bases from J; bases unmatched to any gene: 10. This CDR3 is 14 amino acids long.

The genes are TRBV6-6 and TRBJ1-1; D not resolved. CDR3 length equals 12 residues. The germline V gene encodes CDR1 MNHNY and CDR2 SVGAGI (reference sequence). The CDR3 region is CATRERSTEAFF. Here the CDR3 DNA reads TGTGCGACCCGGGAGAGAAGCACTGAAGCTTTCTTT.

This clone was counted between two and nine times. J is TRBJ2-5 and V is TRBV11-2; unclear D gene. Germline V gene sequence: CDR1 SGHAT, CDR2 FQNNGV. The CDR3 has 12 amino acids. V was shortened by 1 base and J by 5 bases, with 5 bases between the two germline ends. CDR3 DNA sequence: TGTGCCAGCAGCTTAGTTGGGGAGACCCAGTACTTC. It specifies CASSLVGETQYF.

CDR3 protein: CASTSLRGGTGSEKLFF. In DNA form, the CDR3 reads TGTGCCAGCACCAGCTTAAGGGGGGGGACAGGGAGTGAAAAACTGTTTTTT. This chain connects TRBV7-8 to TRBJ1-4; 9 bases agree with TRBD1. The ends lost 7 bases at V and 7 bases at J; junction bases unmatched: 16. This CDR3 is 17 amino acids long. Germline CDR1 reads SGHVS; CDR2 reads FQNEAQ.

CDR3 sequence: CASSPGTRWTGELFF. CDR3 nucleotide sequence: TGTGCCAGCAGCCCCGGGACTAGATGGACCGGGGAGCTGTTTTTT. This sequence joins TRBV5-6 and TRBJ2-2; 8 nucleotides align to TRBD2. The CDR3 is 15 residues long. CDR1 and CDR2 from the germline V gene are SGHDT and YYEEEE. V was clipped by 4 bases and J by 5 bases; unmatched bases: 7.

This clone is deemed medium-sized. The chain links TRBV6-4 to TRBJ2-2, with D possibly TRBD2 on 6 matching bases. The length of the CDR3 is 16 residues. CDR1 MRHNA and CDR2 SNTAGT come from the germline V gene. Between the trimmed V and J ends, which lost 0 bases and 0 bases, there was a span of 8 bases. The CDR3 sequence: CASSDSEGSNTGELFF. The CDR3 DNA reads TGTGCCAGCAGTGACTCGGAGGGTTCGAACACCGGGGAGCTGTTTTTT.

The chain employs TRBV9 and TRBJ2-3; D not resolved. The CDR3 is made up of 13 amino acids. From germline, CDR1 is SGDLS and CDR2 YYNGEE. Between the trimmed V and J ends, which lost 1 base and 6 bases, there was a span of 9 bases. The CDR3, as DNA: TGTGCCAGCAGCGTAACCGCGGAGGATACGCAGTATTTT. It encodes CASSVTAEDTQYF.

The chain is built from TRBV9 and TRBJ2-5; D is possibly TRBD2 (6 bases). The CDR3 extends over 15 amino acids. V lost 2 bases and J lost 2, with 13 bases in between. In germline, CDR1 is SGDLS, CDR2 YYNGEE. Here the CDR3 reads CASSVGGVNQETQYF. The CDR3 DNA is TGTGCCAGCAGCGTTGGCGGGGTAAATCAAGAGACCCAGTACTTC. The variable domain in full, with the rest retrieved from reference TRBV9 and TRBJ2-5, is DSGVTQTPKHLITATGQRVTLRCSPRSGDLSVYWYQQSLDQGLQFLIQYYNGEERAKGNILERFSAQQFPDLHSELNLSSLELGDSALYFCASSVGGVNQETQYFGPGTRLLVL.

This CDR3 reads CASSLFGTENTEAFF. In DNA form, the CDR3 reads TGCGCCAGCAGCTTGTTTGGGACCGAGAACACTGAAGCTTTCTTT. The rearrangement uses TRBV5-1 and TRBJ1-1; the D gene is possibly TRBD1 (5 bases). V was trimmed by 1 base and J by 1 base, leaving 11 bases between them. The germline CDR1 and CDR2 sequences are SGHRS and YFSETQ. This CDR3 region has 15 residues. Using reference TRBV5-1 and TRBJ1-1 for the parts outside the CDR3, the full variable domain is KAGVTQTPRYLIKTRGQQVTLSCSPISGHRSVSWYQQTPGQGLQFLFEYFSETQRNKGNFPGRFSGRQFSNSRSEMNVSTLELGDSALYLCASSLFGTENTEAFFGQGTRLTVV.

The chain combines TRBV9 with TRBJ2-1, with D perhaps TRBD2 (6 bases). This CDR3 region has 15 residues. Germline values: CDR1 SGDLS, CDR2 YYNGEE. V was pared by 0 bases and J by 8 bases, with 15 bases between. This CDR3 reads CASSVGGLGGDEQFF. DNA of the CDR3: TGTGCCAGCAGCGTAGGGGGACTTGGTGGGGATGAGCAGTTCTTC. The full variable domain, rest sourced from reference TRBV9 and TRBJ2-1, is DSGVTQTPKHLITATGQRVTLRCSPRSGDLSVYWYQQSLDQGLQFLIQYYNGEERAKGNILERFSAQQFPDLHSELNLSSLELGDSALYFCASSVGGLGGDEQFFGPGTRLTVL.

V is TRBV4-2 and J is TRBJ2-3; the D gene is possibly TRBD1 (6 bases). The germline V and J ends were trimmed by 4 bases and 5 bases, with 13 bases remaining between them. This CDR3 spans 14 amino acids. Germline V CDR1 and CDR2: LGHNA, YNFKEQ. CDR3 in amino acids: CASSPGGGQDTQYF. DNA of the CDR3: TGTGCCAGCAGCCCTGGGGGCGGGCAAGATACGCAGTATTTT.

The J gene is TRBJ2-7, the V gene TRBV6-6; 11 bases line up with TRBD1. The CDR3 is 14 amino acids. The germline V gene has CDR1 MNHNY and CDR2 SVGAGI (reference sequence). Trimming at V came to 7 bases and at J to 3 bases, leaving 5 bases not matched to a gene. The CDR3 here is CASTRTGGSYEQYF. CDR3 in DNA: TGTGCCAGCACCCGGACAGGGGGCAGCTACGAGCAGTACTTC.

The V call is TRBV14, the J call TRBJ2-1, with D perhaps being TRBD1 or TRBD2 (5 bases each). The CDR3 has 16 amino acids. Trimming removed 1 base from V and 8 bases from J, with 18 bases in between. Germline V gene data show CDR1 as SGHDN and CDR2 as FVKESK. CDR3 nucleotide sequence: TGTGCCAGCAGCCAAGGTGTGGGACCCGCCGGGTATGAGCAGTTCTTC. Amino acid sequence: CASSQGVGPAGYEQFF.

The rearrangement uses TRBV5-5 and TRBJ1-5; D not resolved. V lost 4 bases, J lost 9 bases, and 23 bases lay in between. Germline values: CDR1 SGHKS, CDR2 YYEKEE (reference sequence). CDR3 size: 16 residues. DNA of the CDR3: TGTGCCAGCAGCCCTGCGATCGGACGGTTACTCGTGCCCCAGCATTTT. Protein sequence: CASSPAIGRLLVPQHF. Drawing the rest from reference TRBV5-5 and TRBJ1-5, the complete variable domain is DAGVTQSPTHLIKTRGQQVTLRCSPISGHKSVSWYQQVLGQGPQFIFQYYEKEERGRGNFPDRFSARQFPNYSSELNVNALLLGDSALYLCASSPAIGRLLVPQHFGDGTRLSIL.

This CDR3 reads CSVGGGNTIYF. The CDR3 coding sequence is TGCAGCGTTGGTGGCGGAAACACCATATATTTT. The chain is built from TRBV29-1 and TRBJ1-3; D ambiguous. Germline V CDR1 and CDR2: SQVTM, ANQGSEA. With 4 bases removed from V and 4 bases from J, the gap between germline ends came to 5 bases. The CDR3 extends over 11 amino acids.

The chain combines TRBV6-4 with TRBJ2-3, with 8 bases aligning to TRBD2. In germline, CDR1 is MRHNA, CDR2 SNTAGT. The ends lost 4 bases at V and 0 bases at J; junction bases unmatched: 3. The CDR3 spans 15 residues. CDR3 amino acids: CASSAGGGSTDTQYF. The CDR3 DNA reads TGTGCCAGCAGTGCGGGGGGGGGTAGCACAGATACGCAGTATTTT.

CDR3 nucleotide sequence: TGCACCAGCTGCCGCGGGGCGGCCACTGGAAACACCATATATTTT. Its protein is CTSCRGAATGNTIYF. This chain uses TRBV1 with TRBJ1-3. TRBV1 is flagged as a pseudogene. This CDR3 spans 15 amino acids.

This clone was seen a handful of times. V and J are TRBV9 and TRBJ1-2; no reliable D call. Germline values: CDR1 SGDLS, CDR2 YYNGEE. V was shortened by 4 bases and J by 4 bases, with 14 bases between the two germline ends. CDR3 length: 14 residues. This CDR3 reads CASSPTEALYGYTF. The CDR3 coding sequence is TGTGCCAGCAGCCCCACCGAAGCCCTCTATGGCTACACCTTC.

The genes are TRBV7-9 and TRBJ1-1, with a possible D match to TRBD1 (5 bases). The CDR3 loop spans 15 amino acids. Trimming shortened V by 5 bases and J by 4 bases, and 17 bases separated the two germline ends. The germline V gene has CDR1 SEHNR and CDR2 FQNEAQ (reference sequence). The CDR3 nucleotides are TGTGCCAGCAGCCCCGGTTGGGGCTGGGGCACTGAAGCTTTCTTT. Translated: CASSPGWGWGTEAFF.

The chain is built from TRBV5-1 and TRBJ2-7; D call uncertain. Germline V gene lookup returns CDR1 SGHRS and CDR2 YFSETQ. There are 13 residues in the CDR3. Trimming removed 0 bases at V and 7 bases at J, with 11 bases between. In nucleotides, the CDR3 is TGCGCCAGCAGCTTGGGCACCCGGAGAGAGCAGTACTTC. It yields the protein CASSLGTRREQYF.

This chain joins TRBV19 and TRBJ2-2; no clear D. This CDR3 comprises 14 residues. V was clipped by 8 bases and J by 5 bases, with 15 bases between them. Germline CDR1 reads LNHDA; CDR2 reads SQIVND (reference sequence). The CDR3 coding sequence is TGTGCCAGTCAAAAGTTGAGGCCAACCGGGGAGCTGTTTTTT. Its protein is CASQKLRPTGELFF.

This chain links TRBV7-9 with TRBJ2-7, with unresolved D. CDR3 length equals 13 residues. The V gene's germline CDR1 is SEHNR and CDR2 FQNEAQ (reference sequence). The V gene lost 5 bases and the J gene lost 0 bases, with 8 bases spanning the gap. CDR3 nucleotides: TGTGCCAGCAGCATCACAAACTCCTACGAGCAGTACTTC. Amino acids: CASSITNSYEQYF.

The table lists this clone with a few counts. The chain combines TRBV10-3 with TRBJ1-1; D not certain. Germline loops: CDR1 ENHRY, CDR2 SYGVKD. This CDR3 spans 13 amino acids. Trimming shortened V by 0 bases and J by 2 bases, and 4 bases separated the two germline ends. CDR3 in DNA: TGTGCCATCAGTGAGTCGGGTAACACTGAAGCTTTCTTT. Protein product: CAISESGNTEAFF.

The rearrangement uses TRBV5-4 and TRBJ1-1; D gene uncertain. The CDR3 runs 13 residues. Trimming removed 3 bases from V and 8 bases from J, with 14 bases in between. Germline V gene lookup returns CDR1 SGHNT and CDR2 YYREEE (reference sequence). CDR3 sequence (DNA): TGTGCCAGCAGCTCCAGACACGAACTGGAAGCTTTCTTT. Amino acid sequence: CASSSRHELEAFF.

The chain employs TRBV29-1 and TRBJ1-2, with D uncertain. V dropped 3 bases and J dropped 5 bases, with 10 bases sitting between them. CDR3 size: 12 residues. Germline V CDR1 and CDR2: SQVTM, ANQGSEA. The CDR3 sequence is CSVERSVYGYTF. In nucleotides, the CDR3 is TGCAGCGTTGAGAGGAGTGTATATGGCTACACCTTC.

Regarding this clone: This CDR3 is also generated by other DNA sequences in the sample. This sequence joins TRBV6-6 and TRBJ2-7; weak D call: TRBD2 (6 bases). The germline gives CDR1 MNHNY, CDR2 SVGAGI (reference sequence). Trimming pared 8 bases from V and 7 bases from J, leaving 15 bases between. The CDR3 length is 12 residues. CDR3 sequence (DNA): TGTGCCAGCTCCACTCCCGCGGGGGAGCAGTACTTC. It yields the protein CASSTPAGEQYF.

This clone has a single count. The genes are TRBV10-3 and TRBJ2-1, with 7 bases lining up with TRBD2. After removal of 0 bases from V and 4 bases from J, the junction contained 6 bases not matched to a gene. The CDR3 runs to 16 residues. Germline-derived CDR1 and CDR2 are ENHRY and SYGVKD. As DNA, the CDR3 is TGTGCCATCAGTGAGTCGAGGTCTAGCGGATACAATGAGCAGTTCTTC. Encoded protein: CAISESRSSGYNEQFF.

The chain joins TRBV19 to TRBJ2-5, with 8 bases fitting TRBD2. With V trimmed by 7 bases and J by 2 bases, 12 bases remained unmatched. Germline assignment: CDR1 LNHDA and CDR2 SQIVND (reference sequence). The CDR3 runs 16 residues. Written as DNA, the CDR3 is TGTGCCAGTACCAACTGGGCGAGCGGGGGACAAGAGACCCAGTACTTC. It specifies CASTNWASGGQETQYF.

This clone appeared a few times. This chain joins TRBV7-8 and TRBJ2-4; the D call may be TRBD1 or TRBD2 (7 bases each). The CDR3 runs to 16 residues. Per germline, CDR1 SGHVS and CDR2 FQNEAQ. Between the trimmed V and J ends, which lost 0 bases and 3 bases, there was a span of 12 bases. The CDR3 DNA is TGTGCCAGCAGCTTAGCCGCAGGGGGGGTCAAAAACATTCAGTACTTC. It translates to CASSLAAGGVKNIQYF.

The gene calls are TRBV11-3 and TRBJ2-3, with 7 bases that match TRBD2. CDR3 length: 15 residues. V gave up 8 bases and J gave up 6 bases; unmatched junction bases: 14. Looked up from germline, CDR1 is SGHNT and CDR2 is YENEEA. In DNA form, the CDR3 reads TGTGCCAGCGTAGGGCTAGCGGACCCTCCCGATACGCAGTATTTT. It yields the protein CASVGLADPPDTQYF. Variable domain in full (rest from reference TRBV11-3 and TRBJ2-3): EAGVVQSPRYKIIEKKQPVAFWCNPISGHNTLYWYLQNLGQGPELLIRYENEEAVDDSQLPKDRFSAERLKGVDSTLKIQPAELGDSAVYLCASVGLADPPDTQYFGPGTRLTVL.